This is a list of T cell receptor beta chains from one sample in a study of blood T cell repertoires in COVID-19. Produced via immunoSEQ multiplex PCR; TCRdb's table is partial and in-frame only. The sample lists roughly 280,000 clones; around 88% were seen once. Source material: peripheral blood. The source of these receptors is a man between 25 and 39 years old with active or convalescent COVID-19. Both conserved end residues are part of each CDR3. A D gene is named only where the DNA matches it firmly. A clone size is listed for some rows: how often the clone was seen (once, few, many), or a class if it is expanded.

V: TRBV5-6
J: TRBJ2-5
size: NA
D: NA
CDR3: CASSFRFQRQQETQYF
DNA: TGTGCCAGCAGCTTTAGGTTTCAAAGACAGCAAGAGACCCAGTACTTC

V: TRBV13
J: TRBJ2-3
size: NA
D: TRBD2
CDR3: CASSFPGGGRGDTQYF
DNA: TGTGCCAGCAGCTTCCCCGGCGGGGGGCGGGGAGATACGCAGTATTTT

V: TRBV27
J: TRBJ1-4
size: NA
D: TRBD1
CDR3: CASSKDRGGNEKLFF
DNA: TGTGCCAGCAGTAAAGACAGGGGCGGGAATGAAAAACTGTTTTTT

V: TRBV10-3
J: TRBJ2-2
size: once
D: NA
CDR3: CAISDPFSVRRELFF
DNA: TGTGCCATCAGTGACCCCTTTAGTGTGCGCCGGGAGCTGTTTTTT

V: TRBV12-3/TRBV12-4
J: TRBJ2-1
size: NA
D: NA
CDR3: CASSLRNEQFF
DNA: TGTGCCAGCAGTCTACGGAATGAGCAGTTCTTC

V: TRBV11-3
J: TRBJ2-2
size: once
D: TRBD2
CDR3: CASSFGGDTGELFF
DNA: TGTGCCAGCAGCTTCGGGGGGGACACCGGGGAGCTGTTTTTT

V: TRBV18
J: TRBJ1-1
size: NA
D: TRBD1
CDR3: CASSPPDREEAFF
DNA: TGTGCCAGCTCACCGCCGGACAGGGAGGAAGCTTTCTTT

V: TRBV7-8
J: TRBJ2-3
size: NA
D: TRBD2
CDR3: CASSLTIAGRLGTSTDTQYF
DNA: TGTGCCAGCAGCTTAACGATAGCGGGGCGGCTAGGGACCAGCACAGATACGCAGTATTTT

V: TRBV11-1
J: TRBJ1-1
size: NA
D: NA
CDR3: CASSSLKQGDVAF
DNA: TGTGCCAGCAGCTCGCTCAAACAGGGCGATGTTGCGTTT

V: TRBV13
J: TRBJ1-4
size: NA
D: TRBD1
CDR3: CASSLSRGQGTTTNEKLFF
DNA: TGTGCCAGCAGCCTGAGTCGCGGACAGGGGACTACAACTAATGAAAAACTGTTTTTT

V: TRBV2
J: TRBJ1-5
size: NA
D: NA
CDR3: CASWVGGSLNQPQHF
DNA: TGTGCCAGCTGGGTTGGGGGCAGCCTCAATCAGCCCCAGCATTTT

V: TRBV7-2
J: TRBJ1-2
size: NA
D: NA
CDR3: CASSLVVGQGNGYTF
DNA: TGTGCCAGCAGCTTAGTAGTAGGGCAGGGTAATGGCTACACCTTC

V: TRBV6-5
J: TRBJ1-5
size: NA
D: NA
CDR3: CASSFGNQPQHF
DNA: TGTGCCAGCAGCTTCGGTAATCAGCCCCAGCATTTT

V: TRBV5-1
J: TRBJ2-7
size: NA
D: TRBD2
CDR3: CASSLDYRTSYEQYF
DNA: TGCGCCAGCAGCTTGGATTATCGGACTAGCTACGAGCAGTACTTC

V: TRBV3-1/TRBV3-2
J: TRBJ2-7
size: NA
D: TRBD2
CDR3: CASSPWTSGGIPEQYF
DNA: TGTGCCAGCAGCCCATGGACTAGCGGGGGGATCCCCGAGCAGTACTTC

V: TRBV5-6
J: TRBJ2-2
size: NA
D: NA
CDR3: CASSLARGFVTGELFF
DNA: TGTGCCAGCAGCTTGGCTCGAGGGTTCGTCACCGGGGAGCTGTTTTTT

V: TRBV7-3
J: TRBJ2-2
size: NA
D: TRBD1
CDR3: CASSSPQGALAGELFF
DNA: TGTGCCAGCAGCTCCCCACAGGGGGCGTTAGCCGGGGAGCTGTTTTTT

V: TRBV10-1
J: TRBJ2-3
size: NA
D: NA
CDR3: CASSVTGTTQYF
DNA: TGCGCCAGCAGTGTTACAGGGACTACGCAGTATTTT

V: TRBV19
J: TRBJ2-1
size: NA
D: TRBD1
CDR3: CASSIEGTGGGEQFF
DNA: TGTGCCAGTAGTATAGAGGGGACAGGGGGCGGTGAGCAGTTCTTC

V: TRBV4-1
J: TRBJ1-1
size: NA
D: TRBD1
CDR3: CASSQREGGLAEAFF
DNA: TGCGCCAGCAGCCAACGAGAAGGGGGCCTGGCTGAAGCTTTCTTT